The sequence of this TCR beta chain was determined in a study of T cell responses to AZD1222 COVID-19 vaccine. This table comes from immunoSEQ multiplex PCR, and its TCRdb copy is limited to in-frame clones, with some not included. The repertoire has about 100,000 clones, about nine tenths of them found once; the top ten carry 8% to 8.5%. The junction had 2 bases not matched to a gene; V was cut back by 4 bases and J by 4 bases. Germline V lookup: CDR1 SGHDN, CDR2 FVKESK. The CDR3 is 14 residues long. Broader study findings: Spike was spanned by vaccine-associated CD4 TCRs, with dominance at 160-218 and 743-854. The donors showed a predominance of white British ancestry and of females, with possible underestimation of clonal diversity. Unmutated variant regions are reportedly the target of nearly half of TCRs that are spike-specific.

This clone came up once. The antigen is undetermined. Sequences were derived from peripheral blood, sampled 28 days after the second AZD1222 dose. The J gene is TRBJ2-2, the V gene TRBV14; 8 nucleotides agree with TRBD2. This sequence was found in an adult who received the AZD1222 COVID-19 vaccine. This CDR3 is CASSPGGPTGELFF. The CDR3 nucleotides read TGTGCCAGCAGCCCGGGGGGGCCCACCGGGGAGCTGTTTTTT.